The subject of this entry is one TCR beta chain. Germline assignment: CDR1 MGHRA and CDR2 YSYEKL. The CDR3 is made up of 13 amino acids. V shed 4 bases, J shed 5 bases, and the junction held 5 bases outside the gene matches. PCR amplification relied on 60 Vbeta primers (plus 13 Jbeta primers). The repertoire was sequenced with immunoSEQ multiplex PCR; TCRdb's copy has only in-frame clones and lacks some. The data contain about 160,000 clones, 70% to 85% of them singletons. This entry is derived from a study of cytomegalovirus exposure and HLA in healthy donors. As for the study in general: Most donors, less than 85% of around 400 genotyped, fell in the Caucasian-associated ancestry cluster.

The sequence was obtained from a man between 45 and 60 years old in good health and CMV-seropositive. The sample taken for sequencing was PBMCs. The rearrangement uses TRBV4-1 and TRBJ2-7, with 7 bases aligning to TRBD2. The CDR3, as DNA: TGCGCCAGCAGCCCGTGGGGGGGGGACGAGCAGTACTTC. Its translation: CASSPWGGDEQYF.